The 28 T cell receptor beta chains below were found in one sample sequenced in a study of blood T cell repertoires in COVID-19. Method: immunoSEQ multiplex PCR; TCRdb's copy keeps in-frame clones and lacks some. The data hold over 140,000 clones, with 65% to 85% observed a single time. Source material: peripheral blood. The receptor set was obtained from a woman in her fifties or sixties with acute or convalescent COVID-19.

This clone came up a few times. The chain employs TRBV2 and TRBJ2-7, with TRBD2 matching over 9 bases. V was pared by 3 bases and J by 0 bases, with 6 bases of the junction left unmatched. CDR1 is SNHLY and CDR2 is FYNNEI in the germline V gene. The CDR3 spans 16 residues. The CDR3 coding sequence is TGTGCCAGCAGTGAGGCGGGGGGGGACTCCTCCTACGAGCAGTACTTC. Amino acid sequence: CASSEAGGDSSYEQYF.

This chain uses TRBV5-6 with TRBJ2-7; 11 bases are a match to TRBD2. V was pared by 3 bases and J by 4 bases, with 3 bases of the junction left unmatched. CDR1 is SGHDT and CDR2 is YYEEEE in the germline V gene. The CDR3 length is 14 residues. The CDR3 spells CASSYRLAGYEQYF. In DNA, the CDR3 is TGTGCCAGCAGCTACAGACTAGCGGGGTACGAGCAGTACTTC.

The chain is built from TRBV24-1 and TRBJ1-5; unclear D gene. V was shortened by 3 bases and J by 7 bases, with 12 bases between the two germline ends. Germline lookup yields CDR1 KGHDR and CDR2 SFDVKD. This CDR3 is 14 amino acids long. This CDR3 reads CATSDPSQRQPQHF. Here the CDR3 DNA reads TGTGCCACCAGTGATCCCTCACAGCGGCAGCCCCAGCATTTT.

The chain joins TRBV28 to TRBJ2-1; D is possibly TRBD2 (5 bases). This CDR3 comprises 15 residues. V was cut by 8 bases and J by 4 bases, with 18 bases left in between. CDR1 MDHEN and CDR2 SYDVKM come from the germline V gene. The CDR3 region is CASPPEGGQYNEQFF. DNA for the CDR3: TGTGCCAGCCCCCCTGAGGGCGGCCAATACAATGAGCAGTTCTTC.

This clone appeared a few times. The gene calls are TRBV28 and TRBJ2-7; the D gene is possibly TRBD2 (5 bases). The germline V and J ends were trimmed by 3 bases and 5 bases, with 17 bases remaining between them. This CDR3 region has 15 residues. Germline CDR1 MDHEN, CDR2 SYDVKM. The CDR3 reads CASSFKGRVSHEQYF. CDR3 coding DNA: TGTGCCAGCAGTTTTAAAGGGCGGGTATCCCACGAGCAGTACTTC. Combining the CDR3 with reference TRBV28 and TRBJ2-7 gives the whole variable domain DVKVTQSSRYLVKRTGEKVFLECVQDMDHENMFWYRQDPGLGLRLIYFSYDVKMKEKGDIPEGYSVSREKKERFSLILESASTNQTSMYLCASSFKGRVSHEQYFGPGTRLTVT.

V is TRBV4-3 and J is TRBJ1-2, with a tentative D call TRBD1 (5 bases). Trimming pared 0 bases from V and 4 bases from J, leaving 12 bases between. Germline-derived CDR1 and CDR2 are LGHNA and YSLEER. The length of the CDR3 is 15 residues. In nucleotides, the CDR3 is TGCGCCAGCAGCCAAGAAGGTCGGAGGGGCTATGGCTACACCTTC. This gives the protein CASSQEGRRGYGYTF.

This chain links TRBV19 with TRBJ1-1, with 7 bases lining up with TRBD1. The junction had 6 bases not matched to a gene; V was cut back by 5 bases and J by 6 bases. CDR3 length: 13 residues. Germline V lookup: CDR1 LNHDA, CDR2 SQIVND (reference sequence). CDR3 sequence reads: CASSVRQGPEAFF. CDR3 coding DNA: TGTGCCAGTAGTGTTAGACAGGGCCCTGAAGCTTTCTTT.

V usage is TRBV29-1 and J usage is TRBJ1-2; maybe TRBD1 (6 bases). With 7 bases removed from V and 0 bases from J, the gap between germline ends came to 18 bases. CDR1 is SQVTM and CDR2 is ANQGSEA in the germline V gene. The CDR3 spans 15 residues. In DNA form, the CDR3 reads TGCAGCGCCACCTCACAGGGCTACGCTAACTATGGCTACACCTTC. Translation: CSATSQGYANYGYTF. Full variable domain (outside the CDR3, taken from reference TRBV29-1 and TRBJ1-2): SAVISQKPSRDICQRGTSLTIQCQVDSQVTMMFWYRQQPGQSLTLIATANQGSEATYESGFVIDKFPISRPNLTFSTLTVSNMSPEDSSIYLCSATSQGYANYGYTFGSGTRLTVV.

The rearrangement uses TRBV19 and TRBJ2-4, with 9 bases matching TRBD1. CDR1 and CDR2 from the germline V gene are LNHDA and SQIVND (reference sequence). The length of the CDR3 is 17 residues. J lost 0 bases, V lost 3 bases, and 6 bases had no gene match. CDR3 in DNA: TGTGCCAGTAGTATCGAGGGACAGGGAAGAGCCAAAAACATTCAGTACTTC. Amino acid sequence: CASSIEGQGRAKNIQYF.

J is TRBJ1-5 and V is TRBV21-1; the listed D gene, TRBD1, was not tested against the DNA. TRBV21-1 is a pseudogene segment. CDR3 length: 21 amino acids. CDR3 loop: CASSKVSCRGQGGYSNQPQHF. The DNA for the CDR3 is TGTGCCAGCAGCAAAGTAAGTTGTCGAGGACAGGGTGGGTATAGCAATCAGCCCCAGCATTTT.

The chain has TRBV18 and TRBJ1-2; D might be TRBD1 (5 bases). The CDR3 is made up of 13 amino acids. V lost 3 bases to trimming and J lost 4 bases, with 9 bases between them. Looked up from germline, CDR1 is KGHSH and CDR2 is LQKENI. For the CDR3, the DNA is TGTGCCAGCTCACCGGGGGGGTTCTATGGCTACACCTTC. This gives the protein CASSPGGFYGYTF.

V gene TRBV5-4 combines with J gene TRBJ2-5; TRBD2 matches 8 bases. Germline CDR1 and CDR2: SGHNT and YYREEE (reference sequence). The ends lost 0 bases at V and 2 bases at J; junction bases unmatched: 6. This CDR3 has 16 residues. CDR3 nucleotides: TGTGCCAGCAGCTTGGGACTAGCGTATGTGCAAGAGACCCAGTACTTC. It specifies CASSLGLAYVQETQYF.

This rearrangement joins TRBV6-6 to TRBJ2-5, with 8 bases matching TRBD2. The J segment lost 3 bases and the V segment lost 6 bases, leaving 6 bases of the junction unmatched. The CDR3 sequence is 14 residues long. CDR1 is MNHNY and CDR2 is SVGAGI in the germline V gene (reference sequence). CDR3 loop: CASSYGGGKETQYF. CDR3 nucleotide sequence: TGTGCCAGCAGCTACGGGGGGGGTAAAGAGACCCAGTACTTC.

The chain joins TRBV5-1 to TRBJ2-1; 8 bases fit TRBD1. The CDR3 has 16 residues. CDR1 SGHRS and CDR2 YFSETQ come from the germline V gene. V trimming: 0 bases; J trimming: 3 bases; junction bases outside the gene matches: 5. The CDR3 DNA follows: TGCGCCAGCAGCTTGGGCCCGGGACAGGTCTACAATGAGCAGTTCTTC. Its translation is CASSLGPGQVYNEQFF.

The CDR3 DNA reads TGTGCCAGCAGTCCAGGGGTGGTCTATGGCTACACCTTC. It encodes CASSPGVVYGYTF. The genes are TRBV12-3 or TRBV12-4 and TRBJ1-2; tentative D call: TRBD1 (6 bases). This CDR3 region has 13 residues. V dropped 5 bases and J dropped 4 bases, with 11 bases sitting between them.

CDR3 loop: CATSDPTVVGGGDQPQHF. CDR3 bases: TGTGCCACCAGTGACCCCACAGTTGTAGGGGGCGGCGATCAGCCCCAGCATTTT. The J gene is TRBJ1-5, the V gene TRBV24-1; 7 nucleotides line up with TRBD1. Looked up from germline, CDR1 is KGHDR and CDR2 is SFDVKD. The CDR3 has 18 amino acids. Trimming took 4 bases from V and 5 from J; bases not matched to a gene: 16.

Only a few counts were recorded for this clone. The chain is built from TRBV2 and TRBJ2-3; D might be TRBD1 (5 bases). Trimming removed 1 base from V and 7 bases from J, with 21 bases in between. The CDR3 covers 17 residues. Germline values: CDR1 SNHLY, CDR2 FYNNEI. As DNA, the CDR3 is TGTGCCAGCAGTGAAGGGGGTCAAAGGGGCCGATTGCATACGCAGTATTTT. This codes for CASSEGGQRGRLHTQYF.

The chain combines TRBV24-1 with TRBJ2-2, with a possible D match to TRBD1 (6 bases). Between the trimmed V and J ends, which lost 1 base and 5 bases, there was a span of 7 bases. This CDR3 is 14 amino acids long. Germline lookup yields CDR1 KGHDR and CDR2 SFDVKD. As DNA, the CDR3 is TGTGCCACCAGTGATTTAAGGGGGACCGGGGAGCTGTTTTTT. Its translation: CATSDLRGTGELFF.

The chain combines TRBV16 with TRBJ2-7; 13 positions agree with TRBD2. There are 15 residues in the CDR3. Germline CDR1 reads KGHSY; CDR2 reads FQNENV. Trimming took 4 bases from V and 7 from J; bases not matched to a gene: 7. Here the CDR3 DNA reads TGTGCCAGCAGCCCAAGGACTAGCGGGAGAGGGGAGCAGTACTTC. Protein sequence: CASSPRTSGRGEQYF.

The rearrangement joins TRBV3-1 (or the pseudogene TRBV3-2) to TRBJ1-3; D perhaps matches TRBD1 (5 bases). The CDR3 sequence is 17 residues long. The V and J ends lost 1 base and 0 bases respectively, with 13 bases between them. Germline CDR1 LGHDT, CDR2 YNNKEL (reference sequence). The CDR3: CASSQVLGRNSGNTIYF. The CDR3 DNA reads TGTGCCAGCAGCCAAGTGTTGGGGCGGAACTCTGGAAACACCATATATTTT.

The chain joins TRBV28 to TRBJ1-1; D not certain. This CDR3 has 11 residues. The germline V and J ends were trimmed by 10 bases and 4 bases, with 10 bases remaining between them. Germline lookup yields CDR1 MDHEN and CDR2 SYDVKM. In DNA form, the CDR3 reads TGTGCCACCCGCCGGGGCACTGAAGCTTTCTTT. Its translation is CATRRGTEAFF.

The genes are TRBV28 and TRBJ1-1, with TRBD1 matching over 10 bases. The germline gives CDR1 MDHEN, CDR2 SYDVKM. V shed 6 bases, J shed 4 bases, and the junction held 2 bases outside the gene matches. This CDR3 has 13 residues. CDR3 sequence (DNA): TGTGCCAGCAGATGGACAGGGGGCACTGAAGCTTTCTTT. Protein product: CASRWTGGTEAFF.

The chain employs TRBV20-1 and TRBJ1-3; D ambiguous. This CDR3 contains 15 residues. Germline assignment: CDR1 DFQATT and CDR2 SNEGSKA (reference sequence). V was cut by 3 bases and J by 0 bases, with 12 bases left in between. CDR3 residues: CSASYGTGSGNTIYF. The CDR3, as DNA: TGCAGTGCTAGTTATGGAACGGGCTCTGGAAACACCATATATTTT.

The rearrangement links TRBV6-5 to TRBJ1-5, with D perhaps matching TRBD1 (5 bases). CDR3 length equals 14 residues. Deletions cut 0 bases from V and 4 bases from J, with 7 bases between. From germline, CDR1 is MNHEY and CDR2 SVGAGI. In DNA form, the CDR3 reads TGTGCCAGCAGTTACTCGAACAGGAATCAGCCCCAGCATTTT. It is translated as CASSYSNRNQPQHF.

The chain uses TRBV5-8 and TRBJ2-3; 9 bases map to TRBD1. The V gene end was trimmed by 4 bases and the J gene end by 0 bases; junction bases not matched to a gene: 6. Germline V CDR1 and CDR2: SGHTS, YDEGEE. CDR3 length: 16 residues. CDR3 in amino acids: CASSGSGTGSTDTQYF. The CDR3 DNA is TGTGCCAGCAGCGGTTCCGGGACAGGGAGCACAGATACGCAGTATTTT.

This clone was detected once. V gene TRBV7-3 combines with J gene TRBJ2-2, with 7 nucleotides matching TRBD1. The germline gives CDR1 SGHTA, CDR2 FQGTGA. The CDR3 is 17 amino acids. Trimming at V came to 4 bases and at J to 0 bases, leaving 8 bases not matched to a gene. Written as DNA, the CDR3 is TGTGCCAGCAGCTCCGTCACAGGGGCGCCGAACACCGGGGAGCTGTTTTTT. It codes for CASSSVTGAPNTGELFF.

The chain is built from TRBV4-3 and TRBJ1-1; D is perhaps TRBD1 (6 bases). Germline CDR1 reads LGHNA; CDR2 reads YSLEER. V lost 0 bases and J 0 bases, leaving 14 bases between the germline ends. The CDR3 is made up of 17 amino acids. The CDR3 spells CASSQDAGALVNTEAFF. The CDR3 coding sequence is TGCGCCAGCAGCCAAGATGCAGGGGCACTGGTGAACACTGAAGCTTTCTTT.

The CDR3 protein is CASSILGLRTDTQYF. Here the CDR3 DNA reads TGTGCCAGTAGTATCCTGGGACTCCGCACAGATACGCAGTATTTT. This chain links TRBV19 with TRBJ2-3, with a weak D call TRBD2 (6 bases). There are 15 residues in the CDR3. V was pared by 3 bases and J by 1 base, with 11 bases between. CDR1 LNHDA and CDR2 SQIVND come from the germline V gene (reference sequence).